This T cell receptor (beta chain) was captured in a study of T cell responses to AZD1222 COVID-19 vaccine. Study details: Second doses at about 4 or about 12 weeks were pooled.

Some clones are missing from TCRdb's copy, which holds only in-frame ones; the method was immunoSEQ multiplex PCR. The data contain 140,000 to 150,000 clones, 91% of them singletons. The germline V gene encodes CDR1 LGHNA and CDR2 YSLEER. There are 16 residues in the CDR3. Trimming cost V 1 base and J 0 bases, with 7 bases left between them. This clone showed up just once. The chain couples TRBV4-3 to TRBJ2-6; D not resolved. The sequence was obtained from an adult in good health. This material consisted of peripheral blood, taken on day 0 of AZD1222 vaccination. In nucleotides, the CDR3 is TGCGCCAGCAGCCAAGTGCGGATCTCTGGGGCCAACGTCCTGACTTTC. This codes for CASSQVRISGANVLTF.